This TCR beta chain emerged from a study of CD8 T cells in ankylosing spondylitis. General study findings and limits: Reactive arthritis synovial fluid and blood previously showed some of these motif variants. Ankylosing spondylitis blood appeared to be characterized by a TCR beta motif of 8 or 9 highly homologous variants.

The germline gives CDR1 SGHTA, CDR2 FQGNSA. J lost 1 base, V lost 6 bases, and 9 bases had no gene match. This CDR3 has 15 residues. Preparation of TCR beta libraries was done by quantitative 5'-RACE with molecular barcodes. TCRdb ran MiXCR on the 5' RACE reads and lists one entry per CDR3 protein. The repertoire has about 360,000 distinct CDR3 sequences, about 20% of them found once; the top ten carry around 13%. A word on this clonotype: What it binds is unknown.

The sequenced sample consisted of blood, either unsorted or a sorted T cell fraction (not recorded which). This clonotype originated in a male donor with ankylosing spondylitis or in good health (not recorded which). The chain carries TRBV7-2 and TRBJ2-7, with 7 bases that match TRBD1. The CDR3 spells CASREWTGVSYEQYF. In nucleotides, the CDR3 is TGTGCCAGCAGGGAATGGACAGGCGTTTCCTACGAGCAGTACTTC.